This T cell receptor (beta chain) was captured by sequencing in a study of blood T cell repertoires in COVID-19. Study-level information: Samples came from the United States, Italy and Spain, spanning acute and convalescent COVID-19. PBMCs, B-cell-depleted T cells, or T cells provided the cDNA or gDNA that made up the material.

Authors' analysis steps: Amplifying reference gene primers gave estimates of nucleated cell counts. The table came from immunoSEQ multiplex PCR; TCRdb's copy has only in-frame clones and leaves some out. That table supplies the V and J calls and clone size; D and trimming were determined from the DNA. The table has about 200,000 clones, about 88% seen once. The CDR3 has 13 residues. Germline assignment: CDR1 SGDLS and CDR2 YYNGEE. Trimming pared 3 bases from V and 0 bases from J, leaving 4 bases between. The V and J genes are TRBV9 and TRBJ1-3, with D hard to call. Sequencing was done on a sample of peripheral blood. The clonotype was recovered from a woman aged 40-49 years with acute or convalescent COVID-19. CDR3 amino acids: CASSESSGNTIYF. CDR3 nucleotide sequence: TGTGCCAGCAGCGAGAGCTCTGGAAACACCATATATTTT.